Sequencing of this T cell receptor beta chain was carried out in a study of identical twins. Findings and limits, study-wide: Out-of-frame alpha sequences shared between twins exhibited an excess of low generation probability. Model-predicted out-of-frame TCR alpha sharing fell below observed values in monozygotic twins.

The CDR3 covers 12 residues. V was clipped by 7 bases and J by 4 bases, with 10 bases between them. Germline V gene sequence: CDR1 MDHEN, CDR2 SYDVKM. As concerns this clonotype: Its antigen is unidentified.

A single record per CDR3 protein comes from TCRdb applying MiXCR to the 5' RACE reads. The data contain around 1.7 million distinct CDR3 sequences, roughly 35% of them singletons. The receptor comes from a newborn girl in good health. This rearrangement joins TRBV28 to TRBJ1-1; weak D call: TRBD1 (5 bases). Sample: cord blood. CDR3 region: CASTSGGTEAFF. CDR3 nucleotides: TGTGCCAGCACCAGTGGGGGCACTGAAGCTTTCTTT.